These 11 T cell receptor beta chains originate from one sample sequenced in a study of blood T cell repertoires in COVID-19. The method was immunoSEQ multiplex PCR; TCRdb's version includes in-frame clones alone and lacks a portion of them. The sample has roughly 310,000 clones; around nine tenths are singletons. The source material was PBMCs or T cells enriched from blood (not recorded which). These receptors all stem from a woman between 40 and 50 years old who had recovered from COVID-19.

This clone was recorded once. The chain is built from TRBV28 and TRBJ1-2; TRBD1 matches 7 bases. The CDR3 is made up of 14 amino acids. V gave up 9 bases and J gave up 4 bases; unmatched junction bases: 11. Germline V CDR1 and CDR2: MDHEN, SYDVKM. The CDR3 here is CASTLRGGAYGYTF. Written as DNA, the CDR3 is TGTGCCAGTACCCTGAGAGGGGGCGCCTATGGCTACACCTTC.

This chain links TRBV7-9 with TRBJ1-2; D is perhaps TRBD1 (6 bases). CDR3 size: 16 residues. From germline, CDR1 is SEHNR and CDR2 FQNEAQ (reference sequence). Trimming took off 4 bases at V and 3 bases at J, with 18 bases between the two ends. CDR3 bases: TGTGCCAGCAGCTCTATAACGGGGGGCGAATACTATGGCTACACCTTC. The encoded protein is CASSSITGGEYYGYTF. Full variable domain (missing parts from reference TRBV7-9 and TRBJ1-2): DTGVSQNPRHKITKRGQNVTFRCDPISEHNRLYWYRQTLGQGPEFLTYFQNEAQLEKSRLLSDRFSAERPKGSFSTLEIQRTEQGDSAMYLCASSSITGGEYYGYTFGSGTRLTVV.

The CDR3 here is CASSSTGASTDTQYF. The CDR3 DNA is TGTGCCAGCAGCTCGACAGGGGCGAGCACAGATACGCAGTATTTT. The chain links TRBV5-4 to TRBJ2-3; 8 positions agree with TRBD1. Germline lookup yields CDR1 SGHNT and CDR2 YYREEE (reference sequence). CDR3 size: 15 residues. Losses at the gene ends were 3 bases for V and 0 bases for J; bases not matched to a gene: 3.

The chain is built from TRBV24-1 and TRBJ1-1; TRBD1 matches at 7 bases. CDR1 is KGHDR and CDR2 is SFDVKD in the germline V gene. V trimming: 2 bases; J trimming: 5 bases; junction bases outside the gene matches: 7. The CDR3 covers 15 residues. The CDR3, as DNA: TGTGCCACCAGTGATTCTTCGAACAGGGGAACTGAAGCTTTCTTT. Translated, it gives CATSDSSNRGTEAFF.

V gene TRBV25-1 combines with J gene TRBJ2-1; 8 nucleotides align to TRBD2. The CDR3 totals 16 residues. Germline lookup yields CDR1 MGHDK and CDR2 SYGVNS. V gave up 3 bases and J gave up 4 bases; unmatched junction bases: 8. The CDR3 nucleotides are TGTGCCAGCAGTGATCTTAGCGGGAAGGGATACAATGAGCAGTTCTTC. Its protein product is CASSDLSGKGYNEQFF.

This chain joins TRBV5-6 and TRBJ2-1; D possibly corresponds to TRBD1 (6 bases). Germline V gives CDR1 SGHDT, CDR2 YYEEEE. V lost 3 bases to trimming and J lost 3 bases, with 10 bases between them. This CDR3 has 14 amino acids. CDR3 DNA sequence: TGTGCCAGCAGCTGGGGGACAAACTACAATGAGCAGTTCTTC. Protein: CASSWGTNYNEQFF. The full variable domain, in which reference TRBV5-6 and TRBJ2-1 provide the parts outside the CDR3, is DAGVTQSPTHLIKTRGQQVTLRCSPKSGHDTVSWYQQALGQGPQFIFQYYEEEERQRGNFPDRFSGHQFPNYSSELNVNALLLGDSALYLCASSWGTNYNEQFFGPGTRLTVL.

The chain carries TRBV3-1 (or the pseudogene TRBV3-2) and TRBJ1-1; TRBD1 might be the D (5 bases). The germline CDR1 and CDR2 sequences are LGHDT and YNNKEL (reference sequence). The ends were cut back, 4 bases at V and 3 bases at J, with 15 bases in the middle. This CDR3 contains 15 residues. The CDR3 reads CASSLGLGEDTEAFF. The CDR3 bases are TGTGCCAGCAGCCTGGGGTTGGGGGAGGACACTGAAGCTTTCTTT.

This sequence joins TRBV19 and TRBJ2-1, with 8 bases matching TRBD2. CDR3 length: 15 residues. The germline CDR1 and CDR2 sequences are LNHDA and SQIVND (reference sequence). V shed 3 bases, J shed 3 bases, and the junction held 4 bases outside the gene matches. As DNA, the CDR3 is TGTGCCAGTAGTATGTCGGGGGGGTACTACAATGAGCAGTTCTTC. Amino acids: CASSMSGGYYNEQFF. Combining the CDR3 with reference TRBV19 and TRBJ2-1 gives the whole variable domain DGGITQSPKYLFRKEGQNVTLSCEQNLNHDAMYWYRQDPGQGLRLIYYSQIVNDFQKGDIAEGYSVSREKKESFPLTVTSAQKNPTAFYLCASSMSGGYYNEQFFGPGTRLTVL.

This chain joins TRBV9 and TRBJ2-7, with 8 bases matching TRBD1. Germline CDR1 SGDLS, CDR2 YYNGEE. Trimming cost V 3 bases and J 1 base; bases outside gene matches: 6. CDR3 length: 15 amino acids. CDR3 sequence reads: CASSARQGNSYEQYF. The DNA of the CDR3 is TGTGCCAGCAGCGCCCGACAGGGGAATTCCTACGAGCAGTACTTC.

The chain has TRBV18 and TRBJ1-4; 9 nucleotides line up with TRBD1. Germline V gives CDR1 KGHSH, CDR2 LQKENI. This CDR3 comprises 15 residues. V gave up 5 bases and J gave up 5 bases; unmatched junction bases: 6. CDR3 coding DNA: TGTGCCAGCTCAGCTACCGGGACAGGGAATGAAAAACTGTTTTTT. Translation: CASSATGTGNEKLFF.

A single count supports this clone. The rearrangement links TRBV9 to TRBJ2-2, with TRBD1 as a possible D gene (7 bases). There are 17 residues in the CDR3. Germline V gene data show CDR1 as SGDLS and CDR2 as YYNGEE. Trimming pared 0 bases from V and 3 bases from J, leaving 15 bases between. Here the CDR3 reads CASSVGGAGGYTGELFF. The CDR3 DNA reads TGTGCCAGCAGCGTAGGAGGGGCAGGGGGGTACACCGGGGAGCTGTTTTTT.